The 8 T cell receptor beta chains below all came from one sample that was sequenced in a study of PD-1 blockade in classical Hodgkin lymphoma. Time point meaning: cycle 4 day 1 (C4D1), after five to seven weeks of nivolumab. Following autologous stem cell transplantation, relapse occurred in every patient, and exposure to brentuximab vedotin varied. TCRdb's table, derived via immunoSEQ multiplex PCR, lists solely in-frame clones and lacks some. There are around 50,000 clones in the sample; about three quarters occur only once, and more than 10% lies in the top ten. The sequencing here drew on peripheral blood mononuclear cells (PBMCs), taken before the fourth cycle of nivolumab. The receptors were gathered from a human donor with classical Hodgkin lymphoma.

V is TRBV19 and J is TRBJ1-5; tentative D call: TRBD1 (6 bases). This CDR3 region has 15 residues. The V and J ends lost 6 bases and 1 base respectively, with 13 bases between them. In germline, CDR1 is LNHDA, CDR2 SQIVND (reference sequence). The CDR3 here is CASRALTGSNQPQHF. CDR3 nucleotides: TGTGCCAGTAGGGCCTTGACAGGAAGCAATCAGCCCCAGCATTTT.

The chain has TRBV5-4 and TRBJ2-3, with D tentatively TRBD1 (6 bases). The germline V and J ends were trimmed by 1 base and 2 bases, with 8 bases remaining between them. Germline assignment: CDR1 SGHNT and CDR2 YYREEE (reference sequence). This CDR3 spans 14 amino acids. CDR3 nucleotides: TGTGCCAGCAGCTTGCGGGACACCACAGATACGCAGTATTTT. This sequence encodes CASSLRDTTDTQYF.

Only one count was recorded for this clone. The chain uses TRBV6-1 and TRBJ1-1, with D possibly TRBD1 on 6 matching bases. Germline V gives CDR1 MNHNS, CDR2 SASEGT. The CDR3 runs 13 residues. Trimming removed 6 bases at V and 5 bases at J, with 13 bases between. The CDR3 nucleotides read TGTGCCAGCAGAGACACACAGGGAACTGAAGCTTTCTTT. Protein sequence: CASRDTQGTEAFF.

This sequence joins TRBV28 and TRBJ1-5; perhaps TRBD1 as D (6 bases). There are 16 residues in the CDR3. Germline V gene data show CDR1 as MDHEN and CDR2 as SYDVKM. V was shortened by 3 bases and J by 0 bases, with 12 bases between the two germline ends. The CDR3 is CASSLMGGLSNQPQHF. Written as DNA, the CDR3 is TGTGCCAGCAGTTTGATGGGGGGCCTTAGCAATCAGCCCCAGCATTTT. The whole variable domain, filled in from reference TRBV28 and TRBJ1-5, reads DVKVTQSSRYLVKRTGEKVFLECVQDMDHENMFWYRQDPGLGLRLIYFSYDVKMKEKGDIPEGYSVSREKKERFSLILESASTNQTSMYLCASSLMGGLSNQPQHFGDGTRLSIL.

The chain links TRBV5-1 to TRBJ2-5; no clear D. The CDR3 has 13 amino acids. Germline CDR1 is SGHRS and CDR2 is YFSETQ. With 6 bases removed from V and 1 base from J, the gap between germline ends came to 10 bases. The CDR3 coding sequence is TGCGCCAGCACCTCGACCCCCCAAGAGACCCAGTACTTC. This sequence encodes CASTSTPQETQYF.

The chain employs TRBV6-1 and TRBJ1-2; D unresolved. Germline V gives CDR1 MNHNS, CDR2 SASEGT. V lost 3 bases and J 2 bases, leaving 7 bases between the germline ends. The CDR3 has 13 amino acids. The CDR3 region has the DNA TGTGCCAGCAGTGACACGGGGAACTATGGCTACACCTTC. Its protein is CASSDTGNYGYTF.

This clone turned up a few times. The V and J genes are TRBV5-1 and TRBJ2-3; TRBD1 matches 8 bases. The J segment lost 0 bases and the V segment lost 0 bases, leaving 3 bases of the junction unmatched. Germline V lookup: CDR1 SGHRS, CDR2 YFSETQ. CDR3 size: 16 residues. DNA for the CDR3: TGCGCCAGCAGCTTGGGGACAGGGCCTAGCACAGATACGCAGTATTTT. Translating it yields CASSLGTGPSTDTQYF.

In DNA, the CDR3 is TGTGCCAGCAGTCTATTGGGGGGGGACACTGAAGCTTTCTTT. This codes for CASSLLGGDTEAFF. The chain links TRBV6-5 to TRBJ1-1; tentative D call: TRBD1 (5 bases). Germline V CDR1 and CDR2: MNHEY, SVGAGI. V was trimmed by 5 bases and J by 3 bases, leaving 13 bases between them. This CDR3 is 14 amino acids long.